This paragraph covers one T cell receptor (beta chain) sequence. Measured with immunoSEQ multiplex PCR; TCRdb has only the in-frame clones, and not every one. Of about 37,000 clones in the sample, roughly 80% were seen once. Trimming stripped 0 bases from V and 2 bases from J, with 14 bases between. Germline CDR1 MNHNS, CDR2 SASEGT. This CDR3 has 16 amino acids. The data stem from a study of OX40 agonist ivuxolimab in advanced cancers. The overall study: Dose-escalation subjects each had hepatocellular carcinoma, melanoma, renal cell or head and neck cancer. Allowance was made for prior anti-PD-1, anti-PD-L1 or anti-CTLA-4 therapy, and around 44% had some.

This clonotype was sampled from an adult with an advanced solid tumor such as melanoma, head and neck, liver or kidney cancer. The material sequenced was CD4+ or CD8+ T cells sorted from blood, taken in a trial of the OX40 agonist ivuxolimab. V and J are TRBV6-1 and TRBJ2-7; TRBD1 is a possible D gene (6 bases). The CDR3, as DNA: TGTGCCAGCAGTGAAGCGCTGTGGGACACAGCCTACGAGCAGTACTTC. It codes for CASSEALWDTAYEQYF.